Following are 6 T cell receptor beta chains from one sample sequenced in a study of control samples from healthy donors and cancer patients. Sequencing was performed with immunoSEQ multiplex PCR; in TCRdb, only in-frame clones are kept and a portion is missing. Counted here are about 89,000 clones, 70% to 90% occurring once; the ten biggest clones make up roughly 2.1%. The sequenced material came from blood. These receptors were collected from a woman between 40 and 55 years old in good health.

CDR3 protein: CASSLSPTFGYTF. The CDR3, as DNA: TGTGCCAGCAGCTTAAGCCCCACCTTTGGCTACACCTTC. This sequence joins TRBV7-2 and TRBJ1-2, with D unresolved. Trimming shortened V by 2 bases and J by 7 bases, and 11 bases separated the two germline ends. This CDR3 comprises 13 residues. The germline gives CDR1 SGHTA, CDR2 FQGNSA. The full variable domain, its missing parts supplied by reference TRBV7-2 and TRBJ1-2, is GAGVSQSPSNKVTEKGKDVELRCDPISGHTALYWYRQSLGQGLEFLIYFQGNSAPDKSGLPSDRFSAERTGGSVSTLTIQRTQQEDSAVYLCASSLSPTFGYTFGSGTRLTVV.

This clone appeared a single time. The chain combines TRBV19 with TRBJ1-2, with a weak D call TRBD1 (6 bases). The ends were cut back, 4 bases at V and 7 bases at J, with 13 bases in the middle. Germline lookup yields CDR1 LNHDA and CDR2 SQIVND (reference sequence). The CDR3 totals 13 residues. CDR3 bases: TGTGCCAGTAGTAGCACCACAGGGACTGGCTACACCTTC. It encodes CASSSTTGTGYTF.

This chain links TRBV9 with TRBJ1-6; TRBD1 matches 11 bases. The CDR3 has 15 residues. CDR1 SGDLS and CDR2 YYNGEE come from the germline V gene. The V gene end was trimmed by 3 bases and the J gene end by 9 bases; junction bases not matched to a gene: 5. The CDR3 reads CASSAGQGAGSPLHF. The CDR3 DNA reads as TGTGCCAGCAGCGCCGGACAGGGGGCGGGTTCACCCCTCCACTTT.

This chain's CDR3 is CASSLQGTGVYGYTF. In nucleotides, the CDR3 is TGTGCCAGCAGCTTACAGGGGACAGGGGTCTATGGCTACACCTTC. The chain employs TRBV11-3 and TRBJ1-2; 10 bases agree with TRBD1. Trimming at V came to 2 bases and at J to 4 bases, leaving 4 bases not matched to a gene. The CDR3 extends over 15 amino acids. From germline, CDR1 is SGHNT and CDR2 YENEEA.

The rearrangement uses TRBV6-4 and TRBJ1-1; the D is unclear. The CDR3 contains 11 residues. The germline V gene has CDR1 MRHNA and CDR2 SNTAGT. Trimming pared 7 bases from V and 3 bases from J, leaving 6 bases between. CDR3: CASTIYTEAFF. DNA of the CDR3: TGTGCCAGCACCATCTACACTGAAGCTTTCTTT.

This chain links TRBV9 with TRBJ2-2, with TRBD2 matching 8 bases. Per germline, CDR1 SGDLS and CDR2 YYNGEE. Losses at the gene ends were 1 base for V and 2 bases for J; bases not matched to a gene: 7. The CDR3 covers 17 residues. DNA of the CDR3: TGTGCCAGCAGCGTACCTTCCGGGGGGGGCAACACCGGGGAGCTGTTTTTT. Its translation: CASSVPSGGGNTGELFF.